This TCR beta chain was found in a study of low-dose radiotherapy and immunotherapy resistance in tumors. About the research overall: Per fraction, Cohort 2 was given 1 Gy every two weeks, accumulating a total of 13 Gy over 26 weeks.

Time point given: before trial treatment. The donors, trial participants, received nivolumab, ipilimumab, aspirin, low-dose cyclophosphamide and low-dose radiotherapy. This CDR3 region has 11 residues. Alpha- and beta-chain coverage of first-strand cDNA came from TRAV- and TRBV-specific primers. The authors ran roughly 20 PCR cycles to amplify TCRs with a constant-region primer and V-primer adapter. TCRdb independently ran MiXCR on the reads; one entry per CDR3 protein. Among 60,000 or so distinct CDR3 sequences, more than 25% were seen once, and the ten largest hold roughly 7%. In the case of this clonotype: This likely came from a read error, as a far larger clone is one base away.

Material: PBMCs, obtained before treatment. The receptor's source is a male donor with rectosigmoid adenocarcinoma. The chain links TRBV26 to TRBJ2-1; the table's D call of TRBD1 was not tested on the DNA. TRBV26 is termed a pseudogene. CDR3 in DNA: TGTGCCAGCACACAAGGGGAGACCCAGTTCTTC. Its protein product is CASTQGETQFF.